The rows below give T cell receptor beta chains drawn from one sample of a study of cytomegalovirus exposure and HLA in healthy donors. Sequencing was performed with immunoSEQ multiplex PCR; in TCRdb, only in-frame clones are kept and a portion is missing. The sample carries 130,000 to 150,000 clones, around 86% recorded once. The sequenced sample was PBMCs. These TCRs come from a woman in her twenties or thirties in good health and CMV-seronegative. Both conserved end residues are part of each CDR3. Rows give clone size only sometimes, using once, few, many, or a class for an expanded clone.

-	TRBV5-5	CASSLAPRKYNSPLHF
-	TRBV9	CASSVDSLDTQYF
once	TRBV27	CASRPSGLRETQYF
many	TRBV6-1	CASSETYYYLNTEAFF
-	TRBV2	CASSENRGYGYTF
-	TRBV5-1	CASSSPPFRSGRGYNEQFF
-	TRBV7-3	CASSPRGLTEAFF
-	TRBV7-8	CASSLARTGRSTDTQYF
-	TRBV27	CASSLFGTGGSPLHF
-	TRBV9	CASSVGSGGASYTDTQYF
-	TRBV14	CASSEERSREKLFF